This T cell receptor (beta chain) was identified in a study of cytomegalovirus exposure and HLA in healthy donors (dated by TCRdb to about 2017). Turning to the overall study: In an earlier analysis of roughly 500 of the donors, less than 350 Gb of sequence data and 90 million to 120 million unique TCR beta sequences from about 190 million T cells were reported. Besides the first cohort of approximately 710 subjects, a separate validation cohort made up of 90 to 150 different subjects was used. Every discovery cohort repertoire had been produced on one sequencing platform. The study was designed to test whether signatures of past pathogen exposure could be identified by cataloging public T cell receptors. Several DR-DQ haplotypes were handled as single units for association and clustering because linkage in the cohort was strong. A later genetic analysis took genome-wide SNP genotypes for about 65% of the 666 donors and used that subset as a discovery cohort. Of the 300 to 400 genotyped donors, roughly 85% fell in the genetic ancestry cluster associated with self-reported Caucasian donors. About 310 gigabases of sequencing data and 70 million to 100 million unique TCR sequences were included in an early release covering several hundred HLA-typed donors. Rather than using new phenotypic data, the later analysis identified candidate immune exposures from TCR beta sequences and from how often those sequences occurred across donors. Donor age, sex, ethnicity and CMV serostatus were compiled alongside the repertoire data. An earlier analysis of more than 450 of the donors used high-throughput TCR beta sequencing to judge whether each TCR beta V gene segment behaved as functional or pseudogenic. To predict cytomegalovirus infection status, the study brought together high-throughput TCR immunosequencing, statistical association of individual TCRs with disease status, and machine learning. A later analysis re-analyzed previously published TCR beta repertoires from roughly 630 donors and added high-resolution HLA genotyping to study TCR occurrence patterns. Using immunosequencing, the study profiled T cell repertoires from fewer than 850 subjects and related those repertoires to cytomegalovirus serostatus. The number of typed donors differed by locus: about 629-630 for A, B, C, DRB1 and DQB1; 522 for DQA1; 600 to 610 for DPA1; and some 450 for DPB1. HLA typing covered class I and class II loci at four-digit resolution. On average, roughly 200,000 unique TCR beta nucleotide sequences were sequenced per donor among 398 genotyped donors of the cohort, with 15% to 20% of those sequences being non-productive.

Library creation used the immunoSEQ multiplex PCR assay. A mixture of 60 forward primers for TCR Vbeta segments and 13 reverse primers for TCR Jbeta segments was used in the multiplex PCR. The CDR3 region of rearranged TCR beta genes was amplified from genomic DNA by a multiplex PCR assay. The Illumina HiSeq System was used to sequence the amplified TCR beta libraries as 87-base-pair reads. Per the authors' processing: A later analysis counted about 82 million unique TCR beta chains across the 640 or so repertoires, and roughly 10 million of these chains were shared by at least two donors. Raw reads were error-corrected and collapsed into unique sequences with a nearest-neighbor algorithm that merged closely related sequences to remove PCR and sequencing errors. To assign V, D and J gene segments, CDR3 sequences were aligned to IMGT reference sequences. Each retained sequence needed at least a six-nucleotide match to both a V gene segment and a J gene segment. A rearrangement counted as productive if the CDR3 had no stop codons and remained in frame with V and J, and every other rearrangement counted as non-productive. CDR3 was defined by IMGT convention, running from the second conserved V-encoded cysteine to the conserved J-encoded phenylalanine. Sequences without an unambiguous match to a single V gene segment were excluded from the earlier analysis of approximately 560 of the donors. An earlier analysis of a few hundred of the donors called V segments functional above 56.7% productive rearrangements and segregating when the between-donor standard deviation exceeded 5%. A statistical classification framework was developed to diagnose cytomegalovirus status using the catalog of TCR beta chain sequences. A later analysis assigned V and J genes by comparing TCR nucleotide sequences with IMGT/GENE-DB human TR gene sequences. A later analysis assigned CDR3 sequences and most-parsimonious VDJ recombination scenarios with the TCRdist pipeline. In a later analysis, every TCR beta chain was defined by the combination of its CDR3 amino acid sequence and its V-gene family, and reads without a unique V-gene family were dropped. To address suspected cross-contamination and a sequencing artifact, a later analysis removed roughly 640 highly shared, low-generation-probability nucleotide sequences. In a later analysis, a clonal expansion index for each public chain was calculated from normalized within-repertoire ranks of inferred template counts. In a later analysis, generation probabilities were computed using a VDJ recombination model fitted to out-of-frame rearrangements, and the results were checked against IGoR. In a later analysis, hypergeometric tests were used to score TCR-TCR, TCR-HLA and TCR-CMV co-occurrence, with a repertoire-size bias correction applied to TCR pairs. To estimate false discovery rates, a later analysis permuted the HLA or CMV assignments 20 times. In a later analysis, co-occurring TCRs were grouped using DBSCAN, with TCRdist sequence similarity added in when clustering inside HLA-allele-positive subsets. Repertoires with fewer than 30,000 or more than 120,000 public chains were left out of co-occurrence clustering, as were five repertoires with anomalous nucleotide sharing. Held by TCRdb, this immuneACCESS table contains in-frame sequences only and omits some clones. Under half of the omission traces to an unresolved V gene where checked; the cause of the rest is unknown. Clonal size and the V and J genes are those of that table, whereas D and trimming came from the DNA. This sample holds about 80,000 clones; over 70% were observed only once. Of the sample, 7% to 7.5% is held by the ten largest clones.

As to this clone: The target of this receptor is not known. No quality values exist for individual bases; no much larger clone is one base distant.

Counted from cysteine to phenylalanine, this CDR3 has 14 amino acids. The only DNA kept is the CDR3, 42 bases in frame from the first base. The germline V gene encodes CDR1 SNHLY and CDR2 FYNNEI. The junction shows trimming of 6 bases on V and 1 base on J, and the gene matches do not reach 4 bases of it. The investigation overall reported the following: Because HLA typing was missing for some donors at each locus, association tests included only the typed subset. A cluster of highly shared sequence variants was judged likely to represent a technical artifact of the sequencing pipeline. According to a later genetic analysis, donors in an Asian-associated ancestry cluster had fewer N-insertions in productive TCRs than the roughly 660-donor mean. Most TCR sequences were seen in very few donors, while some public TCRs were found in many individuals. In a later analysis, TCR association rates were found to vary across HLA loci, with the most associated TCRs seen for DRB1 alleles and the fewest for HLA-C alleles. In an earlier analysis of 587 of the donors, most TCR beta V segments appeared in productive rearrangements about 87% or about 30% of the time, broadly matching IMGT annotations. Only TCR beta chains were sequenced in this cohort, and the absence of alpha or paired-chain data limited detectable features. Sequencing depth was assumed to be roughly uniform across donors in the presence/absence analyses, though that assumption may not hold. According to the authors, the approach could potentially be generalized to other disease states and immunological phenotypes. Several of the top co-occurrence clusters appeared to be linked to parvovirus B19, influenza, CMV and Epstein-Barr virus, according to a later analysis. The earlier analysis of about 600 of the donors excluded fewer than 20 rarely observed V segments, including chromosome 9 orphons, because counts were too low. The classifier was reported to diagnose cytomegalovirus status with high specificity and sensitivity in both the original and validation cohorts. In a later analysis, about 17,000 TCR beta sequences were associated with specific HLA alleles at a false discovery rate of 0.05. Most CMV-associated TCR beta chains appeared to be HLA-restricted in a later analysis, and the HLA associations seemed to be driven largely by CMV exposure. Immune exposure information for the cohort was limited to CMV serostatus. When HLA alleles, especially DR and DQ, strongly co-occurred, attributing TCR associations to individual alleles was difficult. Linkage disequilibrium might explain the correlated functional status among segregating V segments, but an unknown experimental factor could not be excluded. The study listed around 160 TCR beta chains as associated with cytomegalovirus. In a later analysis, HLA-associated TCR beta chains were found to be more clonally expanded and to have lower generation probabilities than equally common non-associated chains. A further reported finding was that TCR beta sequences accurately predicted the HLA-A and HLA-B alleles for most subjects in the first cohort. An association between a missense DCLRE1C variant and V-gene and J-gene trimming of TCR beta chains was found in a later genetic analysis and replicated in an independent cohort. Some IMGT-functional V segments, including TRBV6-2 and TRBV6-3, could not be distinguished by the 87-base-pair reads and were therefore excluded. In vitro tests confirmed that a few of the cytomegalovirus-associated TCR beta chains recognize cytomegalovirus antigens.

The cohort consisted of some 670 healthy bone marrow donors. At the time of sampling, all cohort members were nominally healthy, though unrecorded immune exposures were likely present. The donor was CMV seronegative and was included in the group of several hundred seronegative cohort members. Every donor gave a peripheral blood sample, and the peripheral blood mononuclear cells from that sample were used for TCR beta sequencing. The Qiagen DNeasy Blood Extraction Kit was used to extract genomic DNA from the blood cell samples. The chain couples TRBV2 to TRBJ1-2; 8 nucleotides in the junction match TRBD1. The receptor's source is a woman between 40 and 55 years old in good health and CMV-seronegative. Sequencing was performed on PBMCs. The sequence in DNA is TGTGCCAGCAGAGGGACAGGCCATAACTATGGCTACACCTTC. This yields the protein CASRGTGHNYGYTF.